This record concerns one TCR beta chain sequence. What it binds is unknown. This specimen belongs to a study of blood T cells in healthy people across ages. CDR1 and CDR2 from the germline V gene are DFQATT and SNEGSKA (reference sequence). The CDR3 contains 16 residues. V lost 1 base and J lost 2; bases outside the gene matches: 10. With a J-beta primer mix and a sample-barcoded 5' primer, a second PCR ran 7 to 11 cycles. A template-switch adaptor with 12 random nucleotides tagged each cDNA molecule. Using its own MiXCR run on the 5' RACE reads, TCRdb lists one record per CDR3 protein. The table includes about 1,400,000 distinct CDR3 sequences, 42% detected once. General study points: Among T cells, TCR beta diversity per million cells dropped roughly linearly as age rose. Leaving the PBMCs unsorted stopped any conclusive comparison of naive versus antigen-experienced cells.

The chain combines TRBV20-1 with TRBJ2-5, with 7 bases matching TRBD2. This sequence was found in a woman younger than 35 in good health. The sequenced sample was blood. CDR3 sequence (DNA): TGCAGTGCTAGAGCCCCTTATCTAGCGGCACAAGAGACCCAGTACTTC. Translating it yields CSARAPYLAAQETQYF.